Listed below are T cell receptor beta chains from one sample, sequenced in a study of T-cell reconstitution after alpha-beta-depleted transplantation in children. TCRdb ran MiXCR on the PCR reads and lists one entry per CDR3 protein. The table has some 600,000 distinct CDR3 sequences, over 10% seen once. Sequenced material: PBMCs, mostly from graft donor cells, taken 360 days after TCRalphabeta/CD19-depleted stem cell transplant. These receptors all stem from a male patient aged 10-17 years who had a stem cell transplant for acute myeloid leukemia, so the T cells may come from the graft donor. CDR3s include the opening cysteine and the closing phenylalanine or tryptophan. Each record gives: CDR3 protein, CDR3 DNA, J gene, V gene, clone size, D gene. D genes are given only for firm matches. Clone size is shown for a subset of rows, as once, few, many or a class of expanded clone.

CASSAQGTYNSPLHF,TGTGCCAGCAGTGCACAGGGAACCTATAATTCACCCCTCCACTTT,TRBJ1-6,TRBV2,few,NA
CASGELAGAYEQYF,TGTGCCAGCGGTGAACTAGCGGGTGCCTACGAGCAGTACTTC,TRBJ2-7,TRBV6-1,NA,TRBD2
CASAGDRNYNEQFF,TGTGCCAGCGCGGGGGACAGAAACTACAATGAGCAGTTCTTC,TRBJ2-1,TRBV6-2/TRBV6-3,few,NA
CSVVGEDSIYEQYF,TGCAGCGTTGTGGGGGAGGACAGCATCTACGAGCAGTACTTC,TRBJ2-7,TRBV29-1,NA,NA
CSVSPGLINIQYF,TGCAGTGTTTCGCCGGGACTCATAAACATTCAGTACTTC,TRBJ2-4,TRBV20-1,few,NA
CSASKASGSIETQYF,TGCAGTGCTAGTAAGGCTAGCGGGAGTATAGAGACCCAGTACTTC,TRBJ2-5,TRBV20-1,few,TRBD2
CASSLLRTVSYEQYF,TGTGCCAGCAGTTTACTTCGGACAGTCTCCTACGAGCAGTACTTC,TRBJ2-7,TRBV28,few,NA
CASSARTSGIWVEQFF,TGTGCCAGCTCGGCCCGGACTAGCGGGATTTGGGTGGAGCAGTTCTTC,TRBJ2-1,TRBV18,many,TRBD2
CASRRKGQGDYGYTF,TGTGCCAGCAGACGAAAGGGACAGGGCGACTATGGCTACACCTTC,TRBJ1-2,TRBV27,NA,TRBD1
CASSLNRVKGTGELFF,TGTGCCAGCAGCTTAAACAGGGTAAAAGGCACCGGGGAGCTGTTTTTT,TRBJ2-2,TRBV7-9,few,NA
CASSLGGAATDTQYF,TGTGCCAGCAGCCTAGGGGGCGCCGCCACAGATACGCAGTATTTT,TRBJ2-3,TRBV25-1,many,TRBD1
CASSLIRSPYEQYF,TGTGCCAGCAGCTTAATCCGATCTCCCTACGAGCAGTACTTC,TRBJ2-7,TRBV11-1,NA,NA
CAISSLKSSYNEQFF,TGTGCCATCAGTAGCTTGAAGAGCTCCTACAATGAGCAGTTCTTC,TRBJ2-1,TRBV10-3,NA,NA
CASSLVSVRGIEQYF,TGTGCCAGCAGCTTAGTGTCGGTGAGGGGTATCGAGCAGTACTTC,TRBJ2-7,TRBV11-2,NA,NA
CASSPGRAGELFF,TGTGCCAGCAGTCCGGGACGGGCCGGGGAGCTGTTTTTT,TRBJ2-2,TRBV12-3/TRBV12-4,many,NA
CASSQDLWTSGGITGELFF,TGTGCCAGCAGCCAAGATTTGTGGACTAGCGGGGGAATCACCGGGGAGCTGTTTTTT,TRBJ2-2,TRBV3-1,NA,TRBD2
CASSGGVYEQYF,TGTGCCAGCAGCGGGGGGGTGTACGAGCAGTACTTC,TRBJ2-7,TRBV5-5,many,TRBD2
CSVEPPPTFLTYEQYF,TGCAGCGTTGAGCCTCCCCCTACTTTCTTAACCTACGAGCAGTACTTC,TRBJ2-7,TRBV29-1,few,NA
CSARGGQGVHEQYF,TGCAGTGCTAGGGGGGGACAGGGAGTCCACGAGCAGTACTTC,TRBJ2-7,TRBV20-1,few,TRBD1
CASSHSAYLLPYEQYF,TGTGCCAGCAGCCATTCGGCCTATTTACTACCCTACGAGCAGTACTTC,TRBJ2-7,TRBV12-3/TRBV12-4,many,NA
CASSQDRDAGYEQYF,TGCGCCAGCAGCCAAGATCGGGACGCCGGCTACGAGCAGTACTTC,TRBJ2-7,TRBV4-3,few,NA
CASSLRGPGFYNEQFF,TGTGCCAGCAGTCTACGGGGCCCGGGGTTCTACAATGAGCAGTTCTTC,TRBJ2-1,TRBV12-3/TRBV12-4,NA,NA
CSVLTGPPYEQYF,TGCAGCGTTTTGACAGGGCCCCCCTACGAGCAGTACTTC,TRBJ2-7,TRBV29-1,NA,TRBD1
CSVERRGDSYNEQFF,TGCAGCGTTGAACGCCGGGGGGACTCCTACAATGAGCAGTTCTTC,TRBJ2-1,TRBV29-1,many,TRBD2
CASSFEGFRTDTQYF,TGCGCCAGCAGCTTCGAGGGGTTCCGCACAGATACGCAGTATTTT,TRBJ2-3,TRBV5-1,few,NA
CSAQVWGYEQYF,TGCAGTGCCCAGGTGTGGGGCTACGAGCAGTACTTC,TRBJ2-7,TRBV20-1,NA,NA
CSATPTSGRGNEQFF,TGCAGTGCTACACCGACTAGCGGGAGAGGCAATGAGCAGTTCTTC,TRBJ2-1,TRBV20-1,NA,TRBD2
CASSLGPTFYEQYF,TGTGCCAGCAGTTTAGGACCGACGTTCTACGAGCAGTACTTC,TRBJ2-7,TRBV28,NA,NA
CASSLAPGQLNTIYF,TGTGCCAGCAGCTTAGCGCCAGGACAGTTGAACACCATATATTTT,TRBJ1-3,TRBV7-8,once,NA
CASSLGLAFYNEQFF,TGTGCCAGCAGTTTGGGACTAGCGTTCTACAATGAGCAGTTCTTC,TRBJ2-1,TRBV12-3/TRBV12-4,few,TRBD2
CSARVGAGAFF,TGCAGTGCTAGAGTGGGGGCAGGAGCTTTCTTT,TRBJ1-1,TRBV20-1,many,NA
CASSFLRKDRTPEQYF,TGTGCCAGCAGTTTTTTGCGGAAGGACAGAACACCCGAGCAGTACTTC,TRBJ2-7,TRBV28,many,NA
CSVEGRGISRQGSLAEAFF,TGCAGCGTTGAAGGAAGGGGGATTTCGAGACAGGGGAGCTTGGCTGAAGCTTTCTTT,TRBJ1-1,TRBV29-1,NA,TRBD1
CASSYLGLPRDGGAGELFF,TGTGCCAGCAGTTACCTGGGACTACCTCGGGACGGGGGTGCCGGGGAGCTGTTTTTT,TRBJ2-2,TRBV6-5,many,TRBD2
CASSFSEWGLSYNEQFF,TGTGCCAGCAGCTTCTCCGAATGGGGGTTATCCTACAATGAGCAGTTCTTC,TRBJ2-1,TRBV7-8,many,NA
CASSGGRLAGGLWGETQYF,TGTGCCAGCAGTGGGGGGAGACTAGCGGGAGGCCTCTGGGGAGAGACCCAGTACTTC,TRBJ2-5,TRBV28,many,TRBD2
CSVDLSGRYEQYF,TGCAGCGTGGACCTTAGCGGGAGGTACGAGCAGTACTTC,TRBJ2-7,TRBV29-1,few,TRBD2
CASSTKDRPYEQYF,TGTGCCAGCAGCACAAAGGACAGGCCCTACGAGCAGTACTTC,TRBJ2-7,TRBV27,NA,TRBD1
CASSLRPPTSGRKDEQFF,TGTGCCAGCAGCTTAAGACCCCCAACTAGCGGGAGGAAAGATGAGCAGTTCTTC,TRBJ2-1,TRBV7-3,many,TRBD2
CASSLDWNTEAFF,TGCGCCAGCAGCCTGGACTGGAACACTGAAGCTTTCTTT,TRBJ1-1,TRBV5-1,many,NA
CASSLNRLATPADTQYF,TGTGCCAGCAGTTTAAATCGGCTGGCTACCCCGGCAGATACGCAGTATTTT,TRBJ2-3,TRBV12-3/TRBV12-4,NA,NA
CASSDGWGNEQFF,TGTGCCAGCAGTGACGGTTGGGGCAATGAGCAGTTCTTC,TRBJ2-1,TRBV6-1,NA,NA
CAIGQAYQETQYF,TGTGCCATTGGACAGGCGTACCAAGAGACCCAGTACTTC,TRBJ2-5,TRBV10-3,NA,TRBD1
CSARGGARDTGELFF,TGCAGTGCTAGGGGGGGGGCACGGGACACCGGGGAGCTGTTTTTT,TRBJ2-2,TRBV20-1,few,NA
CSATGHTDTQYF,TGCAGTGCCACGGGGCACACAGATACGCAGTATTTT,TRBJ2-3,TRBV20-1,many,NA
CASSTIPTSGRAEVTYNEQFF,TGTGCCAGCAGCACCATCCCGACTAGCGGGAGGGCCGAAGTGACCTACAATGAGCAGTTCTTC,TRBJ2-1,TRBV11-2,few,TRBD2
CSAPGTPHEQYF,TGCAGCGCCCCTGGGACTCCGCACGAGCAGTACTTC,TRBJ2-7,TRBV29-1,few,NA
CASAAISSTDTQYF,TGCGCCAGCGCGGCAATTTCTAGCACAGATACGCAGTATTTT,TRBJ2-3,TRBV5-1,many,NA
CASSPTSTETQYF,TGTGCCAGCAGCCCGACTAGCACAGAGACCCAGTACTTC,TRBJ2-5,TRBV4-2,few,TRBD2
CASTRTGGYEQYF,TGTGCCAGCACTCGGACAGGGGGCTACGAGCAGTACTTC,TRBJ2-7,TRBV25-1,few,TRBD1